Here is one T cell receptor (beta chain) with its context. Its cognate antigen has yet to be identified. No much larger clone is present one base from it, and per-base qualities are unavailable. Genomic DNA was extracted from sorted cells for sequencing of the TCRbeta CDR3 region. The immunoSEQ Assay was used for sequencing of TCRbeta CDR3 regions. Imported from immuneACCESS, the table was reduced by TCRdb to in-frame sequences with V and J called. These copies leave out some clones; in studies compared against another copy, an unresolved V gene accounts for under half, and the cause of the remainder is not known. This sample is represented by about 84,000 clones; approximately 89% of them were singletons. The biggest ten clones account for approximately 0.19% of the sample. CDR1 SEHNR and CDR2 FQNEAQ are derived from the germline V gene (reference sequence). V is cut by 7 bases and J by 0 bases, and the space between the germline ends is 10 bases. The CDR3 runs 14 amino acids, cysteine and phenylalanine included. Of all the DNA, just the CDR3 is kept, 42 bases in frame from base 1.

Patients with autoimmune disease history or receiving systemic immunosuppression were excluded from the trial. In every dose cohort, peripheral blood was drawn for TCR sequencing at baseline, cycle 4 day 1, and cycle 7 day 1. Samples were obtained from an open-label, multicenter, first-in-human phase I dose-escalation trial of ivuxolimab. Adults with locally advanced or metastatic melanoma, renal cell carcinoma, hepatocellular carcinoma or head and neck squamous cell carcinoma were enrolled in the trial. Before TCR sequencing, CD4+ and CD8+ T cells were separately sorted from peripheral blood. The record originates from a study of OX40 agonist ivuxolimab in advanced cancers. Notes on the research overall: Ivuxolimab was a fully human IgG2 agonistic monoclonal antibody targeting the costimulatory receptor OX40 (CD134). Intravenous ivuxolimab was administered to patients every 2 weeks at six dose levels: 0.01, 0.1, 0.3, 1.5, 3 and 10 mg/kg. Of the approximately 50 dose-escalation patients, hepatocellular carcinoma was present in approximately 20, melanoma in approximately 15, renal cell carcinoma in 9 and head and neck cancer in 9. A male proportion of under 85% and a mean age of around 60 years, ranging from 23 to 79, were recorded for the dose-escalation cohort. Patients were allowed to have had prior anti-PD-1, anti-PD-L1 or anti-CTLA-4 therapy, and around 40% of the dose-escalation patients had previously received checkpoint inhibitors. Three dose-escalation patients achieved partial responses, one with hepatocellular carcinoma and two with cutaneous melanoma. The purpose of peripheral TCRbeta sequencing was to test whether ivuxolimab changed TCR sequence diversity and led to clonal T-cell expansion. The paper covers the monotherapy dose-escalation part of the phase I ivuxolimab trial, which included N of about 51 patients. Broad study findings and their caveats: Low levels of normalized T-cell clonal expansion were also seen in some patients who did not respond. Clonal expansion of both CD4+ and CD8+ blood T cells was observed from baseline to week 6 at doses 0.1 to 3.0 mg/kg. In the 0.1-3.0 mg/kg groups, partial responders had among the lowest normalized peripheral clonal expansion, particularly in CD8+ T cells. Which antigens the clonally expanded peripheral T cells were specific for was not determined. On average, CD8+ T cells showed more expanded clones than CD4+ T cells after ivuxolimab.

The V and J segments used are TRBV7-9 and TRBJ1-5, with the D segment identity uncertain. The receptor's source is an adult with an advanced solid tumor such as melanoma, head and neck, liver or kidney cancer. The sequenced sample was CD4+ or CD8+ T cells sorted from blood, obtained in a trial of the OX40 agonist ivuxolimab. For the CDR3, the sequence is CASNQDHSNQPQHF. The DNA is as follows: TGTGCCAGCAACCAGGACCATAGCAATCAGCCCCAGCATTTT.